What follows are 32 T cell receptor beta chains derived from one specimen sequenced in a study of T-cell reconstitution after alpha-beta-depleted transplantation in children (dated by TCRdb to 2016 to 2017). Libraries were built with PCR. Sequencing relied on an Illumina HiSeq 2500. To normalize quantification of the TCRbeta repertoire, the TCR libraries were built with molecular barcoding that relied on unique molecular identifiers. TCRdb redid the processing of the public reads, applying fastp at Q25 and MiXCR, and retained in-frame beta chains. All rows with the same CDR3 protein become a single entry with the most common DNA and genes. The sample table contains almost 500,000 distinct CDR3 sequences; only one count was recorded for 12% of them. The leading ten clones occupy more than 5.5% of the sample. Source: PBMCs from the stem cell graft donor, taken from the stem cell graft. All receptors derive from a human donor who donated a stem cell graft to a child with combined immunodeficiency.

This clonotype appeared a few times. For the CDR3, the DNA is TGCAGTGCTACCCGGCCGACAGGGGCCACTGAAGCTTTCTTT. The encoded protein is CSATRPTGATEAFF. The chain links TRBV20-1 to TRBJ1-1; TRBD1 agrees at 8 bases. V was pared by 4 bases and J by 4 bases, with 8 bases of the junction left unmatched. The CDR3 contains 14 residues. In germline, CDR1 is DFQATT, CDR2 SNEGSKA (reference sequence).

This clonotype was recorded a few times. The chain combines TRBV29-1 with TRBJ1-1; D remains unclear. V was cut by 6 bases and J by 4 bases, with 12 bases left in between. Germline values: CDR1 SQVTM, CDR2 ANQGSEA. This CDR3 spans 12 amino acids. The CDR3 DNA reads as TGCAGCGTAACCGAGAGGGCCACTGAAGCTTTCTTT. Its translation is CSVTERATEAFF.

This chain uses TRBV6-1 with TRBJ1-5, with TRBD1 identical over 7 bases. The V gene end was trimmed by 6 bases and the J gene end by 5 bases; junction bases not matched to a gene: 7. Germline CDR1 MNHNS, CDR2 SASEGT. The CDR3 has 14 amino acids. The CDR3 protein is CASRHDRADQPQHF. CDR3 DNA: TGTGCCAGCAGACACGACAGGGCTGATCAGCCCCAGCATTTT.

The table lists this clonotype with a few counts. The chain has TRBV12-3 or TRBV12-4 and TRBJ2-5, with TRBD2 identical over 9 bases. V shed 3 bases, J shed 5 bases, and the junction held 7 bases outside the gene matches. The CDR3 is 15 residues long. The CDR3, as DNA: TGTGCCAGCAGTTTTGGGGTAGCGGGAGCCGAGACCCAGTACTTC. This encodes CASSFGVAGAETQYF.

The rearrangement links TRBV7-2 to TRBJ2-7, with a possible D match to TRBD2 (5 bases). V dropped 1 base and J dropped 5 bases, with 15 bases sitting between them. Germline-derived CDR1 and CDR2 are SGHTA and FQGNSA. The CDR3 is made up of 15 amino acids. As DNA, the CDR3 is TGTGCCAGCAGCTTAGAGGCTAGCCGGCCTCACGAGCAGTACTTC. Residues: CASSLEASRPHEQYF.

Here the CDR3 DNA reads TGTGCCAGCAGCGTAGAGGTAGGACTAGCGGGGTTCACAGATACGCAGTATTTT. Its translation is CASSVEVGLAGFTDTQYF. The J gene is TRBJ2-3, the V gene TRBV9, with 12 bases that match TRBD2. The CDR3 runs to 18 residues. The germline gives CDR1 SGDLS, CDR2 YYNGEE. V lost 0 bases, J lost 2 bases, and 7 bases stayed unmatched. Full variable domain (missing parts from reference TRBV9 and TRBJ2-3): DSGVTQTPKHLITATGQRVTLRCSPRSGDLSVYWYQQSLDQGLQFLIQYYNGEERAKGNILERFSAQQFPDLHSELNLSSLELGDSALYFCASSVEVGLAGFTDTQYFGPGTRLTVL.

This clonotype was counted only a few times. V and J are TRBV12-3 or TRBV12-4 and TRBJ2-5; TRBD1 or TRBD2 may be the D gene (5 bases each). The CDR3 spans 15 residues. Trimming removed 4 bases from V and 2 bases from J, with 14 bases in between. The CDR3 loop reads CASSWGVRGQETQYF. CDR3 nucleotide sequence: TGTGCCAGCAGTTGGGGCGTCCGGGGTCAAGAGACCCAGTACTTC.

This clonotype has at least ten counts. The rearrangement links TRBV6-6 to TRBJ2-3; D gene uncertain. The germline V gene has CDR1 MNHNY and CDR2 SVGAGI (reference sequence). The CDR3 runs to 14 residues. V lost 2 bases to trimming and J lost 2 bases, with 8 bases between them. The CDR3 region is CASSYLGNTDTQYF. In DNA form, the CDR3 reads TGTGCCAGCAGTTACCTCGGAAACACAGATACGCAGTATTTT.

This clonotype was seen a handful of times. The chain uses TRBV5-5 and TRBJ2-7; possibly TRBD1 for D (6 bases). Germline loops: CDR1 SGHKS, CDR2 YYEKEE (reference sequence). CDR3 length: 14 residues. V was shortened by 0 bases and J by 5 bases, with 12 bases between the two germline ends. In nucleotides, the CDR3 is TGTGCCAGCAGCTTGGATGTGGGGGCGAACGAGCAGTACTTC. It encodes CASSLDVGANEQYF.

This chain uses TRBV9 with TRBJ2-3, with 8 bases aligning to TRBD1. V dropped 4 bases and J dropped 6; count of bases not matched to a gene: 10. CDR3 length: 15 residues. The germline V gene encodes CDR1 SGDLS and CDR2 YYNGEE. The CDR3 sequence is CASSFQGQGRDTQYF. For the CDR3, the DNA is TGTGCCAGCAGCTTCCAAGGACAGGGAAGGGATACGCAGTATTTT.

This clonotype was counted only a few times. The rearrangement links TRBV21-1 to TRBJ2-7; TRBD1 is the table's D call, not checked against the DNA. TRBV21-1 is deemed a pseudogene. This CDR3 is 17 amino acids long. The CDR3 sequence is CASSKVGGQGLDYEQYF. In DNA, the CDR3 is TGTGCCAGCAGCAAAGTCGGAGGACAGGGTTTGGACTACGAGCAGTACTTC.

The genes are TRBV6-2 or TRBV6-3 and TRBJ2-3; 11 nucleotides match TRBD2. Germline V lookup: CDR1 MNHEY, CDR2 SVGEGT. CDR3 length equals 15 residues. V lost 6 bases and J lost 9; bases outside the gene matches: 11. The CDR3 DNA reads TGTGCCAGCAGCCAACAACTAGCGGGGGCCCTGACGCAGTATTTT. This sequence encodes CASSQQLAGALTQYF.

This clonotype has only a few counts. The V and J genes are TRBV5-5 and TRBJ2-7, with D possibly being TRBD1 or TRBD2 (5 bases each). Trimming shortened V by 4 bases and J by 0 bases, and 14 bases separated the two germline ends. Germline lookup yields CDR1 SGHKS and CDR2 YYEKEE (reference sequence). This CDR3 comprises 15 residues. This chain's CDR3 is CASSQKGTYSYEQYF. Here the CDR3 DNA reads TGTGCCAGCAGCCAAAAAGGGACCTACTCCTACGAGCAGTACTTC.

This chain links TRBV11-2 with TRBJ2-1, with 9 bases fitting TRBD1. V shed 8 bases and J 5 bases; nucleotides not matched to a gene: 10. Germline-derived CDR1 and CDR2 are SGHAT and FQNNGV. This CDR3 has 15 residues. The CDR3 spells CASGSGTGIHNEQFF. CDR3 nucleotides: TGTGCCAGCGGGTCCGGGACAGGGATTCACAATGAGCAGTTCTTC.

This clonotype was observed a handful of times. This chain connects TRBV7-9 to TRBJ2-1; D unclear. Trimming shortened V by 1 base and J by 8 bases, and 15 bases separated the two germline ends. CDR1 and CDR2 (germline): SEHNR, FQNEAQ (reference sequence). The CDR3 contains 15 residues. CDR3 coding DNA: TGTGCCAGCAGCTTAGAGGAAAAATGGCCCGATGAGCAGTTCTTC. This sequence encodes CASSLEEKWPDEQFF.

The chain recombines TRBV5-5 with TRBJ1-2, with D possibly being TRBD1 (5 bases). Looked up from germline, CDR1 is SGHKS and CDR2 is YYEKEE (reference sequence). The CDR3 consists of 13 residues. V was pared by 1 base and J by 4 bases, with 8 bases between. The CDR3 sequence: CASSLSGIYGYTF. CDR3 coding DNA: TGTGCCAGCAGCTTGTCAGGGATCTATGGCTACACCTTC. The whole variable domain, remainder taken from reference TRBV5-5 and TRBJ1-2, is DAGVTQSPTHLIKTRGQQVTLRCSPISGHKSVSWYQQVLGQGPQFIFQYYEKEERGRGNFPDRFSARQFPNYSSELNVNALLLGDSALYLCASSLSGIYGYTFGSGTRLTVV.

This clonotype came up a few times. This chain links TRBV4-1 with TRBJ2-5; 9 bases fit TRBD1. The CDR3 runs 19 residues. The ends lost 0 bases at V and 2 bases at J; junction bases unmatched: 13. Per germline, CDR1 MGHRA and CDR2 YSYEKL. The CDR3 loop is CASSQDHWGFGQGQETQYF. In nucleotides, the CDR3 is TGCGCCAGCAGCCAAGATCATTGGGGTTTCGGACAGGGGCAAGAGACCCAGTACTTC.

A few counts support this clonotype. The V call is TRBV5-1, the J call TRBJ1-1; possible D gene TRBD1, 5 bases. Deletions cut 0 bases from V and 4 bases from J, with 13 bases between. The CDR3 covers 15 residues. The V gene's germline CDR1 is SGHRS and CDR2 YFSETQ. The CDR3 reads CASSLGLGVGTEAFF. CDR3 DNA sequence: TGCGCCAGCAGCTTGGGGTTGGGGGTAGGCACTGAAGCTTTCTTT.

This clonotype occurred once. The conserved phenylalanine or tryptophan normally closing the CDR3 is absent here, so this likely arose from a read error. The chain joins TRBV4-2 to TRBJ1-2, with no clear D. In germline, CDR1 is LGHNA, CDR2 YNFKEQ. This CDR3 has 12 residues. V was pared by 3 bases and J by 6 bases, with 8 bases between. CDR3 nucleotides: TGTGCCAGCAGCCACCTAGCAGATGGCTACACCTGC. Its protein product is CASSHLADGYTC.

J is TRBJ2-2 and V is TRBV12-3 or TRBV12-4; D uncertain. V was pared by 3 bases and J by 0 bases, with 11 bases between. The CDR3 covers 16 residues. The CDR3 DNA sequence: TGTGCCAGCAGTTTTATCCGATATCCGAACACCGGGGAGCTGTTTTTT. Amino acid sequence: CASSFIRYPNTGELFF.

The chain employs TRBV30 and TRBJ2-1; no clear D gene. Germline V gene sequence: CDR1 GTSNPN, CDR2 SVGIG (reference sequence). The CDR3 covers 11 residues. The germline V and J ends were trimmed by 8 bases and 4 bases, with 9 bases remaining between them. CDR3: CAGGTYNEQFF. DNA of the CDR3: TGTGCCGGCGGCACTTACAATGAGCAGTTCTTC.

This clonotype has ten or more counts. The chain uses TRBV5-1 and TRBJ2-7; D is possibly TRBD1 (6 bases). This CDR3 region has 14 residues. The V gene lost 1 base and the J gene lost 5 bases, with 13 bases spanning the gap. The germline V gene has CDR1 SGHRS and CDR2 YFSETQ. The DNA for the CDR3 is TGCGCCAGCAGCTTGTCCACTACAGGGAACGAGCAGTACTTC. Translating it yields CASSLSTTGNEQYF.

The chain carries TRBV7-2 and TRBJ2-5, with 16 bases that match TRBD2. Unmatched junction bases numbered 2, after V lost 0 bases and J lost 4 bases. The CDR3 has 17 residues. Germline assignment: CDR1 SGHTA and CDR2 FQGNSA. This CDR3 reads CASSLAGLAGGGETQYF. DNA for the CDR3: TGTGCCAGCAGCTTAGCGGGACTAGCGGGAGGGGGAGAGACCCAGTACTTC.

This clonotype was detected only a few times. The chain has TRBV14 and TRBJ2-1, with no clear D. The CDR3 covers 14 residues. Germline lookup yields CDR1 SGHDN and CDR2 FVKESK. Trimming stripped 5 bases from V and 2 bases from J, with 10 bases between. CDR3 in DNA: TGTGCCAGCAGCAGTCTGCCGCCCTACAATGAGCAGTTCTTC. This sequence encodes CASSSLPPYNEQFF.

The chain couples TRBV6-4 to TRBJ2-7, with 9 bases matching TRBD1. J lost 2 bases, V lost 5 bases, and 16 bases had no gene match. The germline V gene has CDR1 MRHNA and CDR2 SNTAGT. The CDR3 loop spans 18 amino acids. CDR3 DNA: TGTGCCAGCAGTCCCCCGGGACAGGGCTCATCAAATGCCTACGAGCAGTACTTC. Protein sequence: CASSPPGQGSSNAYEQYF.

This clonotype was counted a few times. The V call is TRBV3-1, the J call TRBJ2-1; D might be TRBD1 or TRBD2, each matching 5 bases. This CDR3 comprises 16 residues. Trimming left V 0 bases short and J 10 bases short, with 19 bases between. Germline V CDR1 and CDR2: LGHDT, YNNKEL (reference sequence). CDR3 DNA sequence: TGTGCCAGCAGCCAAGAGTTTGGGATTGTGGGGGAAGAGCAGTTCTTC. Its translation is CASSQEFGIVGEEQFF.

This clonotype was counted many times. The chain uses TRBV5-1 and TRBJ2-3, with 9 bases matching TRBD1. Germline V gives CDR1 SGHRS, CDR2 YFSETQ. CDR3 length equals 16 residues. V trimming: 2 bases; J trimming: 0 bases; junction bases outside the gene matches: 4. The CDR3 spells CASSFRTGASTDTQYF. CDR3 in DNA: TGCGCCAGCAGCTTCAGGACAGGGGCTAGCACAGATACGCAGTATTTT. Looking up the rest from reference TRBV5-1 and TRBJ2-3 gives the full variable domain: KAGVTQTPRYLIKTRGQQVTLSCSPISGHRSVSWYQQTPGQGLQFLFEYFSETQRNKGNFPGRFSGRQFSNSRSEMNVSTLELGDSALYLCASSFRTGASTDTQYFGPGTRLTVL.

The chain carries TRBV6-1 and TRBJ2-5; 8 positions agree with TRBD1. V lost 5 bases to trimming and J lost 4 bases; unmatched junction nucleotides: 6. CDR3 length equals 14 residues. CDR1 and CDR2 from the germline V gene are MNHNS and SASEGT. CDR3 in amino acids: CASSPTGGIETQYF. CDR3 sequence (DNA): TGTGCCAGCAGTCCTACAGGGGGGATAGAGACCCAGTACTTC.

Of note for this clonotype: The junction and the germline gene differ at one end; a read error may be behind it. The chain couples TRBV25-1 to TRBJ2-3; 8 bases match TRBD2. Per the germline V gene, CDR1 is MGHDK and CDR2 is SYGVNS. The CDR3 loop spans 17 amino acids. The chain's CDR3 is CASSEYFPREGTDTQYF. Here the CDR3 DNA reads TGTGCCAGCAGTGAATATTTTCCCCGGGAGGGCACGGATACGCAGTATTTT.

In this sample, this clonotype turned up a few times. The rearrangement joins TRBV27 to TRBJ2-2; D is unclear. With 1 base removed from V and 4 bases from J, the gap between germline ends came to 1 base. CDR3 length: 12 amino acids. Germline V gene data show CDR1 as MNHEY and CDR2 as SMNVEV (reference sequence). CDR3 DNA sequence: TGTGCCAGCAGTTTATTCACCGGGGAGCTGTTTTTT. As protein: CASSLFTGELFF.

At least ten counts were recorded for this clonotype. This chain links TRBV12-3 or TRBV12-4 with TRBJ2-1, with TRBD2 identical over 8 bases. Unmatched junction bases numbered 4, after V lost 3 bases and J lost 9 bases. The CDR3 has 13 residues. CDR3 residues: CASSFGLAGEQFF. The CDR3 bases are TGTGCCAGCAGTTTCGGACTAGCTGGTGAGCAGTTCTTC.

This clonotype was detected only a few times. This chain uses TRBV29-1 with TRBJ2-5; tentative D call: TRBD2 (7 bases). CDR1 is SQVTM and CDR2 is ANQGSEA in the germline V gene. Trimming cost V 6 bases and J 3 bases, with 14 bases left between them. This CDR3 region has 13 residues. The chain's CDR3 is CSVTEGGEETQYF. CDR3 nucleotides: TGCAGCGTGACGGAGGGGGGGGAAGAGACCCAGTACTTC.